Listed below are T cell receptor beta chains from one sample, sequenced in a study of response to subunit inactivated influenza vaccine. MiXCR, applied by TCRdb to the RT-PCR reads, yields one record per CDR3 protein. The table has around 480,000 distinct CDR3 sequences, approximately 17% seen once. This specimen consisted of CD4+ T cells sorted from PBMCs, obtained less than 30 months after vaccination. Receptors originate from a man between 50 and 75 years old who received an inactivated influenza vaccine. Each CDR3 is given with its conserved first and last residue. Fields, in order: clone size, D gene, V gene, J gene, CDR3 protein, CDR3 DNA. The D gene is left open where the match is weak. The listing skips clone size in some rows; elsewhere it reads once, few, many or a size class.

>few|-|TRBV12-3/TRBV12-4|TRBJ2-2
CASRWGDTGELFF
TGTGCCAGCAGGTGGGGAGACACCGGGGAGCTGTTTTTT
>-|-|TRBV5-1|TRBJ2-3
CASSHRASTDTQYF
TGCGCCAGCAGCCACAGGGCTAGCACAGATACGCAGTATTTT
>-|-|TRBV4-2|TRBJ2-5
CASSQVGQVETQYF
TGTGCCAGCAGCCAAGTCGGTCAGGTAGAGACCCAGTACTTC
>-|-|TRBV3-1|TRBJ1-1
CASSQRIGGARMNTEAFF
TGTGCCAGCAGCCAAAGGATTGGAGGTGCACGAATGAACACTGAAGCTTTCTTT
>few|TRBD1|TRBV20-1|TRBJ1-6
CSAETGGSYNSPLHF
TGCAGTGCCGAGACAGGGGGTTCCTATAATTCACCCCTCCACTTT
>few|TRBD2|TRBV11-1|TRBJ2-5
CASSPGPSGTETQYF
TGTGCCAGCAGCCCAGGGCCTAGCGGGACGGAGACCCAGTACTTC
>-|-|TRBV27|TRBJ1-4
CASSPLGLSTNEKLFF
TGTGCCAGCAGTCCACTAGGCCTCTCAACTAATGAAAAACTGTTTTTT
>-|-|TRBV5-1|TRBJ2-3
CASSLRQVEDTQYF
TGCGCCAGCAGCCTTAGACAGGTGGAAGATACGCAGTATTTT
>-|-|TRBV11-2|TRBJ1-6
CASRHLNSPLHF
TGTGCCAGCCGCCACCTTAATTCACCCCTCCACTTT
>-|TRBD2|TRBV5-1|TRBJ2-1
CASQGLAGGRNEQFF
TGCGCCAGCCAAGGACTAGCGGGAGGGAGGAATGAGCAGTTCTTC
>-|-|TRBV20-1|TRBJ2-7
CSAPPWGGSSYEQYF
TGCAGTGCCCCGCCGTGGGGCGGAAGCTCCTACGAGCAGTACTTC
>-|TRBD2|TRBV20-1|TRBJ2-4
CSARPQAGKNIQYF
TGCAGTGCTAGACCCCAAGCGGGAAAAAACATTCAGTACTTC
>few|TRBD2|TRBV6-2/TRBV6-3|TRBJ2-1
CASGSSGKSSYNEQFF
TGTGCCAGCGGGAGTAGCGGGAAGAGCTCCTACAATGAGCAGTTCTTC
>-|TRBD2|TRBV4-2|TRBJ2-5
CASSQYSSGDRETQYF
TGTGCCAGCAGCCAATACTCTAGCGGGGATCGGGAGACCCAGTACTTC
>-|TRBD1|TRBV10-3|TRBJ2-3
CAISESGQGAGDTQYF
TGTGCCATCAGTGAGTCGGGGCAGGGGGCAGGAGATACGCAGTATTTT
>few|-|TRBV20-1|TRBJ2-7
CSARRQLKLGSYEQYF
TGCAGTGCTAGACGACAGCTCAAATTAGGGTCCTACGAGCAGTACTTC
>few|TRBD1|TRBV7-8|TRBJ2-5
CASSLRDRGIGKETQYF
TGTGCCAGCAGCTTGAGGGACAGGGGAATAGGAAAAGAGACCCAGTACTTC
>-|-|TRBV7-9|TRBJ1-2
CASSLSQAAFYGYTF
TGTGCCAGCAGCTTATCACAGGCAGCCTTCTATGGCTACACCTTC
>many|TRBD1|TRBV5-1|TRBJ2-2
CASSSGTGGSAGELFF
TGCGCCAGCAGCTCCGGGACAGGGGGATCCGCCGGGGAGCTGTTTTTT
>few|-|TRBV5-1|TRBJ1-6
CASSLAGARNNSPLHF
TGCGCCAGCAGCTTGGCAGGTGCACGGAATAATTCACCCCTCCACTTT
>few|-|TRBV7-8|TRBJ2-2
CASSLDHVGIGGELFF
TGTGCCAGCAGCTTAGATCATGTGGGGATTGGCGGGGAGCTGTTTTTT
>-|-|TRBV11-2|TRBJ2-3
CASSTGANSGAVVDTQYF
TGTGCCAGCAGCACCGGTGCTAACTCGGGGGCAGTGGTAGATACGCAGTATTTT